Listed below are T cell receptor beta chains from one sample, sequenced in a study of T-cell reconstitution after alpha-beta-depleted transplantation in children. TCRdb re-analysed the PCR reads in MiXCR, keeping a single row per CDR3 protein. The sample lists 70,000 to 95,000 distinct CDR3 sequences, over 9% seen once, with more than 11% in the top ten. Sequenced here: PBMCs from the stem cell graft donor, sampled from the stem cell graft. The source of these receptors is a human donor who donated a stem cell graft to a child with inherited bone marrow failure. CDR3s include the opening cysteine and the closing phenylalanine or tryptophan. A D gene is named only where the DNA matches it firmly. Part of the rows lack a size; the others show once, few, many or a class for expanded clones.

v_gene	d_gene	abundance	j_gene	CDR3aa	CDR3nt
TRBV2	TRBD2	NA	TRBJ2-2	CASSASGVSTRELFF	TGTGCCAGCAGTGCTAGCGGGGTCTCAACTAGGGAGCTGTTTTTT
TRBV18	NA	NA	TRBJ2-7	CASSRVREIYEQYF	TGTGCCAGCTCACGGGTACGGGAAATCTACGAGCAGTACTTC
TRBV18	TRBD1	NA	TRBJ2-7	CASSQGTGGIYEQYF	TGTGCCAGCTCCCAAGGGACAGGGGGCATCTACGAGCAGTACTTC
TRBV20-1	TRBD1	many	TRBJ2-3	CSAQGSTDTQYF	TGCAGTGCACAGGGGAGCACAGATACGCAGTATTTT
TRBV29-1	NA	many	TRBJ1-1	CSVPKGRGTEAFF	TGCAGCGTTCCGAAGGGGAGAGGAACTGAAGCTTTCTTT
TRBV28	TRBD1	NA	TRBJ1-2	CASSTTGGGNYGYTF	TGTGCCAGCAGTACAACAGGGGGAGGAAACTATGGCTACACCTTC
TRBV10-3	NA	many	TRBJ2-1	CAISESDSQFF	TGTGCCATCAGTGAGTCGGACAGTCAGTTCTTC
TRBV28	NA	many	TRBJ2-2	CASSLQGHSYTGELFF	TGTGCCAGCAGTTTACAAGGGCACAGCTACACCGGGGAGCTGTTTTTT
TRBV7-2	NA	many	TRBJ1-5	CASSLGDGTGPQHF	TGTGCCAGCAGCTTAGGAGACGGGACGGGGCCCCAGCATTTT
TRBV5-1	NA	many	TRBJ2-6	CASSQATGANVLTF	TGCGCCAGCAGCCAGGCGACGGGGGCCAACGTCCTGACTTTC
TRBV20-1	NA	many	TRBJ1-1	CSASGSNTEAFF	TGCAGTGCTAGTGGCAGCAACACTGAAGCTTTCTTT
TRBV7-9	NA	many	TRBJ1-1	CASSLGGLKAFF	TGTGCCAGCAGCTTAGGGGGACTGAAAGCTTTCTTT
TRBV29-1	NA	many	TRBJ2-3	CSVDRGASDTQYF	TGCAGCGTTGACAGGGGGGCCTCTGATACGCAGTATTTT
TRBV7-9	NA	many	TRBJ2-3	CASSAPGPTDTQYF	TGTGCCAGCAGCGCCCCGGGCCCCACAGATACGCAGTATTTT
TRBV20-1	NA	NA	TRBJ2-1	CSARRPLAGEQFF	TGCAGTGCTAGGAGGCCCCTTGCCGGTGAGCAGTTCTTC
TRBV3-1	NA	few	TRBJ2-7	CASSHRYAEYEQYF	TGTGCCAGCAGCCACCGGTATGCTGAATACGAGCAGTACTTC
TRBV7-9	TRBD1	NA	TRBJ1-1	CSSSPRDRGWNTEAFF	TGTTCCAGCAGCCCCCGGGACAGGGGATGGAACACTGAAGCTTTCTTT
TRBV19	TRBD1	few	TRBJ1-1	CASTLGQMNTEAFF	TGTGCCAGTACCTTGGGACAGATGAACACTGAAGCTTTCTTT
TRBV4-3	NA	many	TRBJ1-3	CASSQEGRGYSGNTIYF	TGCGCCAGCAGCCAAGAGGGCAGGGGCTACTCTGGAAACACCATATATTTT
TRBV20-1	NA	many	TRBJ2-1	CSARGGALVNEQFF	TGCAGTGCTAGGGGGGGGGCCCTTGTCAATGAGCAGTTCTTC
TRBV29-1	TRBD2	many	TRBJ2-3	CSVDLAADTQYF	TGCAGCGTTGATCTAGCGGCAGATACGCAGTATTTT
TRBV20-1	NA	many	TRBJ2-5	CSAPPRDLQETQYF	TGCAGTGCTCCCCCCCGGGACTTACAAGAGACCCAGTACTTC
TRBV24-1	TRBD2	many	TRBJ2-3	CATSDPRGPGLSTDTQYF	TGTGCCACCAGTGATCCTCGGGGCCCGGGACTAAGCACAGATACGCAGTATTTT
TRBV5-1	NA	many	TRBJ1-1	CASSAEGSAFF	TGCGCCAGCAGCGCCGAGGGCAGTGCTTTCTTT
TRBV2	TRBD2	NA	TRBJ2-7	CASSAGQGLAGVSYEQYF	TGTGCCAGCAGTGCAGGACAAGGACTAGCGGGAGTCTCCTACGAGCAGTACTTC
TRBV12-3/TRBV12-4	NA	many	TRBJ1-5	CASMARGGYQPQHF	TGTGCCAGCATGGCCAGGGGCGGGTATCAGCCCCAGCATTTT
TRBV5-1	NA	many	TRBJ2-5	CASSLWGLALQETQYF	TGCGCCAGCAGCTTGTGGGGTCTAGCCCTTCAAGAGACCCAGTACTTC
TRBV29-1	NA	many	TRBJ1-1	CSVTLNTEAFF	TGCAGCGTCACTTTGAACACTGAAGCTTTCTTT
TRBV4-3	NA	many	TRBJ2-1	CASSQGRTQYNEQFF	TGCGCCAGCAGCCAAGGCCGGACTCAATACAATGAGCAGTTCTTC
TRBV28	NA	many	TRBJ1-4	CASSPQGSNEKLFF	TGTGCCAGCAGCCCGCAAGGGTCTAATGAAAAACTGTTTTTT
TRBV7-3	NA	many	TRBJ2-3	CASSLDSNTDTQYF	TGTGCCAGCAGCTTGGACAGCAACACAGATACGCAGTATTTT
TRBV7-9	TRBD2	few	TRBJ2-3	CASSPTSGGDSSTDTQYF	TGTGCCAGCAGCCCTACTAGCGGGGGGGATTCTAGCACAGATACGCAGTATTTT
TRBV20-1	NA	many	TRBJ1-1	CSASGRTEAFF	TGCAGTGCTTCAGGGAGGACTGAAGCTTTCTTT